This is a list of T cell receptor beta chains from one sample in a study of blood T cells in healthy people across ages. TCRdb re-called the 5' RACE reads with MiXCR, one entry per CDR3 protein. The sample lists 780,000 or so distinct CDR3 sequences; roughly 50% were seen once. The sequenced sample consisted of blood. The receptors were sampled from a man older than 75 in good health. Each CDR3 is given with its conserved first and last residue. D genes are given only for firm matches. The listing skips clone size in some rows; elsewhere it reads once, few, many or a size class.

CDR3 protein	CDR3 DNA	D gene	clone size	V gene	J gene
CASSLWLQETQYF	TGCGCCAGCAGCTTGTGGCTACAAGAGACCCAGTACTTC	.	few	TRBV5-1	TRBJ2-5
CSAPPPEGLHSPLHF	TGCAGTGCCCCACCTCCTGAGGGGCTACATTCACCCCTCCACTTT	.	.	TRBV20-1	TRBJ1-6
CASSPNAGREKFF	TGTGCCAGCAGCCCTAATGCGGGGAGGGAAAAGTTCTTC	TRBD2	many	TRBV7-3	TRBJ2-1
CASSQGRTGGHQETQYF	TGTGCCAGCAGCCAAGGTCGGACGGGCGGGCACCAAGAGACCCAGTACTTC	.	.	TRBV3-1	TRBJ2-5
CASSGWDLMAQYF	TGTGCCAGCAGCGGATGGGACCTCATGGCGCAGTATTTT	.	.	TRBV7-9	TRBJ2-3
CASDLAGGSGCAYF	TGTGCCAGCGACCTTGCGGGAGGCTCCGGGTGCGCGTATTTT	TRBD2	few	TRBV6-2/TRBV6-3	TRBJ2-3
CASSLLGANYGYTF	TGTGCCAGCAGCTTACTCGGGGCTAACTATGGCTACACCTTC	.	few	TRBV7-2	TRBJ1-2
CSARGGADSTDTQYF	TGCAGTGCCAGAGGGGGGGCGGACAGCACAGATACGCAGTATTTT	.	.	TRBV20-1	TRBJ2-3
CSARGPGTSGSWYEQFF	TGCAGTGCCAGGGGCCCCGGGACTAGCGGGAGTTGGTATGAGCAGTTCTTC	TRBD2	few	TRBV20-1	TRBJ2-1
CASSLEPAGAYEQYF	TGTGCCAGCAGCTTAGAACCAGCGGGAGCCTACGAGCAGTACTTC	TRBD2	few	TRBV7-9	TRBJ2-7
CASSQLSPPGELFF	TGTGCCAGCAGCCAACTCAGTCCGCCCGGGGAGCTGTTTTTT	.	.	TRBV4-2	TRBJ2-2
CASGASGPSTDTQYF	TGCGCCAGCGGAGCTAGCGGGCCCAGCACAGATACGCAGTATTTT	TRBD2	few	TRBV5-1	TRBJ2-3
CASSRSDLYNEQFF	TGTGCCAGCTCACGGAGCGACCTTTACAATGAGCAGTTCTTC	.	.	TRBV18	TRBJ2-1
CAISAIQGDTEAFF	TGTGCCATCAGTGCGATACAGGGGGACACTGAAGCTTTCTTT	TRBD1	.	TRBV10-3	TRBJ1-1
CASSYRRGTTDTQYF	TGTGCCAGCAGTTACAGACGCGGGACGACAGATACGCAGTATTTT	.	.	TRBV6-5	TRBJ2-3
CSARGTSGRIYEQYF	TGCAGTGCCCGCGGGACTAGCGGGAGGATCTACGAGCAGTACTTC	TRBD2	few	TRBV20-1	TRBJ2-7
CASSTLGNSYNEQFF	TGTGCCAGTAGTACTCTCGGGAACTCCTACAATGAGCAGTTCTTC	.	.	TRBV19	TRBJ2-1